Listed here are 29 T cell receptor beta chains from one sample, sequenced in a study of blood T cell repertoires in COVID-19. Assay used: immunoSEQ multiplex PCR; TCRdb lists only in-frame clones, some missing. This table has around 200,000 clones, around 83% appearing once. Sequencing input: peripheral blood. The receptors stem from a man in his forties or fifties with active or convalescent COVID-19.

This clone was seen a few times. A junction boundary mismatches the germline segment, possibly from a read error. The CDR3 here is CAWSVVGGPPDF. The CDR3 coding sequence is TGTGCCTGGAGTGTAGTGGGGGGTCCCCCTGATTTT. The V call is TRBV30, the J call TRBJ1-6, with D possibly being TRBD1 (5 bases). This CDR3 has 12 residues. Germline CDR1 and CDR2: GTSNPN and SVGIG (reference sequence).

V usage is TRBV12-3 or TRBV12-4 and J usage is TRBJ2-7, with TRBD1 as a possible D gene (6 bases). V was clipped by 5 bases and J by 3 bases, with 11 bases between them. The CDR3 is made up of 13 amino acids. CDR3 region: CASSAGTSYEQYF. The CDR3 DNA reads TGTGCCAGCAGTGCCGGGACAAGCTACGAGCAGTACTTC.

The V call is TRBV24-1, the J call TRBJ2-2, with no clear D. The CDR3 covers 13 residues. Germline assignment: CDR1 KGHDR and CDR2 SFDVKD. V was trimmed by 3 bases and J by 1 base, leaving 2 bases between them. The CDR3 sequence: CATSDQNTGELFF. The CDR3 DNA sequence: TGTGCCACCAGTGATCAGAACACCGGGGAGCTGTTTTTT.

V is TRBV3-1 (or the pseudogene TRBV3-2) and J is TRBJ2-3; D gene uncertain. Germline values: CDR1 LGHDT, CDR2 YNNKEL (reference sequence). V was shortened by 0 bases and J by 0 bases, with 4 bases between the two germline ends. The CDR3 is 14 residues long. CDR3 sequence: CASSQDVSTDTQYF. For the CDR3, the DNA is TGTGCCAGCAGCCAAGACGTCAGCACAGATACGCAGTATTTT.

CDR3 protein: CASSSTGDLTDTQYF. CDR3 DNA sequence: TGTGCCAGCAGCTCAACAGGGGACCTCACAGATACGCAGTATTTT. This chain joins TRBV9 and TRBJ2-3; the match to TRBD1 covers 7 bases. Germline V gives CDR1 SGDLS, CDR2 YYNGEE. CDR3 length equals 15 residues. Trimming at V came to 4 bases and at J to 2 bases, leaving 7 bases not matched to a gene.

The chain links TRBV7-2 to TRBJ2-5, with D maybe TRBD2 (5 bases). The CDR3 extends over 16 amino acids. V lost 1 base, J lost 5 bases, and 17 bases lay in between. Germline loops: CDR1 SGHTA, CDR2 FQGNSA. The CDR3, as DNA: TGTGCCAGCAGCTTAGGGGAGTATCGGGAAGGGGAGACCCAGTACTTC. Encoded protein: CASSLGEYREGETQYF.

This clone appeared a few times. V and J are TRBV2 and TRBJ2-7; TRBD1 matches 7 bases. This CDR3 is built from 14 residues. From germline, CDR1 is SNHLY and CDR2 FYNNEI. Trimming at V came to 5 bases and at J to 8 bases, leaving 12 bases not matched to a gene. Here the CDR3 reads CASSSARQGTKQYF. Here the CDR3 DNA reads TGTGCCAGCAGTTCCGCTCGACAGGGAACCAAGCAGTACTTC.

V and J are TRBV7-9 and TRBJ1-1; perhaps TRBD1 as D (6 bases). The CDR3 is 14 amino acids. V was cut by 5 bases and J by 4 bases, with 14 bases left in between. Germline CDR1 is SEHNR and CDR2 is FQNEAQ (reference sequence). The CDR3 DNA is TGTGCCAGCAGCAAAGAGGGGGTCGGCACTGAAGCTTTCTTT. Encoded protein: CASSKEGVGTEAFF.

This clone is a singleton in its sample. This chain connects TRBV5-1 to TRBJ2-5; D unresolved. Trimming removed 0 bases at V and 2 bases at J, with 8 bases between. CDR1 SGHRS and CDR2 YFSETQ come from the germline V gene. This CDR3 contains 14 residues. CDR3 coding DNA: TGCGCCAGCAGCTTGGTCTACAGACAAGAGACCCAGTACTTC. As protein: CASSLVYRQETQYF.

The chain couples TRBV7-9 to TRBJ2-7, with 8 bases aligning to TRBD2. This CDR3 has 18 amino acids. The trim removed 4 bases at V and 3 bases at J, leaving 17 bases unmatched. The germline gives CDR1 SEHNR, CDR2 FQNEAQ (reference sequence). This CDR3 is CASSSDGLGPSGYYEQYF. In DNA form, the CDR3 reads TGTGCCAGCAGCTCAGACGGTCTCGGGCCTAGCGGGTACTACGAGCAGTACTTC.

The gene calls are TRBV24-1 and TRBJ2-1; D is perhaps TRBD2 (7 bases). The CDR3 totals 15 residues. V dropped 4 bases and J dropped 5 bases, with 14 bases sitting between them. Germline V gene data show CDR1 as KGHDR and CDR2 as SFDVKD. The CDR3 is CATSDPEGGHNEQFF. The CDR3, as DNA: TGTGCCACCAGTGACCCTGAGGGGGGGCACAATGAGCAGTTCTTC.

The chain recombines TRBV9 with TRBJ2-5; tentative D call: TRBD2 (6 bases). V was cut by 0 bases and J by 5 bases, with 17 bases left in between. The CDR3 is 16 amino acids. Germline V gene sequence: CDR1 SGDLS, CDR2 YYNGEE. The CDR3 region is CASSVGRDSWLETQYF. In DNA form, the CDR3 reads TGTGCCAGCAGCGTAGGCCGGGACTCCTGGTTGGAGACCCAGTACTTC.

In DNA, the CDR3 is TGTGCCAGCAGCTCGGATCCAACAGGGGGCTTGGAGACCCAGTACTTC. This gives the protein CASSSDPTGGLETQYF. The chain links TRBV5-4 to TRBJ2-5; 9 bases are a match to TRBD1. This CDR3 contains 16 residues. V lost 3 bases, J lost 5 bases, and 11 bases stayed unmatched. Germline assignment: CDR1 SGHNT and CDR2 YYREEE (reference sequence).

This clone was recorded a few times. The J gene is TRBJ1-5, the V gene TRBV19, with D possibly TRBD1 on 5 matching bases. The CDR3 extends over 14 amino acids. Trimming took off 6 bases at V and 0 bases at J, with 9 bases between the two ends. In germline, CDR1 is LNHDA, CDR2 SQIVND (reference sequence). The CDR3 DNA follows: TGTGCCAGTAGACAGGTTTATAGCAATCAGCCCCAGCATTTT. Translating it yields CASRQVYSNQPQHF.

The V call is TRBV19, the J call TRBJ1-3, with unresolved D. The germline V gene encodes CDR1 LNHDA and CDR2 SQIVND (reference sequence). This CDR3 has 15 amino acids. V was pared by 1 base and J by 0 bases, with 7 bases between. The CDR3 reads CASSIVGSSGNTIYF. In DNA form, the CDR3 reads TGTGCCAGTAGTATAGTTGGTAGCTCTGGAAACACCATATATTTT.

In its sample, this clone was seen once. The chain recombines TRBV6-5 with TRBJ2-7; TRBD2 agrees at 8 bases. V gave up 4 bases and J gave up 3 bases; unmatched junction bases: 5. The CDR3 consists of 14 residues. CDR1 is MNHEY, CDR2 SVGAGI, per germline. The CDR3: CASSLVAGNYEQYF. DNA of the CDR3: TGTGCCAGCAGTTTAGTAGCGGGGAACTACGAGCAGTACTTC.

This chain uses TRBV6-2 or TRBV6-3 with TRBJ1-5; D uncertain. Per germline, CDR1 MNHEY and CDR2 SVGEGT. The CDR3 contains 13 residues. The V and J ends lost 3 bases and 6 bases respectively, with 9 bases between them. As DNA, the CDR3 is TGTGCCAGCAGTTATTCGGAGAGTCAGCCCCAGCATTTT. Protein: CASSYSESQPQHF.

CDR3 coding DNA: TGCAGCGTTGTACCGGGACAGAGGTCCTACAATGAGCAGTTCTTC. Translated, it gives CSVVPGQRSYNEQFF. The rearrangement joins TRBV29-1 to TRBJ2-1; TRBD1 matches 7 bases. Germline V gene sequence: CDR1 SQVTM, CDR2 ANQGSEA. The CDR3 is 15 residues long. V gave up 4 bases and J gave up 1 base; unmatched junction bases: 7.

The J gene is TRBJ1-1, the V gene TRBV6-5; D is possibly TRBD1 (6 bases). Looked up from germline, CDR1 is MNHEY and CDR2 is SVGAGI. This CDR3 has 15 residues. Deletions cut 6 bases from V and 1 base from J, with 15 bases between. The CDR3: CASRSTGTKNTEAFF. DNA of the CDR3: TGTGCCAGCAGGTCTACCGGGACAAAGAACACTGAAGCTTTCTTT.

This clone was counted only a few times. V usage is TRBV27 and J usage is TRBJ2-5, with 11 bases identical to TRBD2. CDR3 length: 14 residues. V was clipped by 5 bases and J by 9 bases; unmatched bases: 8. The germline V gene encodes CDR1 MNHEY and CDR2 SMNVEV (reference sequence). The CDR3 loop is CASSPLAGVVAQYF. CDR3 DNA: TGTGCCAGCAGTCCACTAGCGGGGGTCGTGGCCCAGTACTTC.

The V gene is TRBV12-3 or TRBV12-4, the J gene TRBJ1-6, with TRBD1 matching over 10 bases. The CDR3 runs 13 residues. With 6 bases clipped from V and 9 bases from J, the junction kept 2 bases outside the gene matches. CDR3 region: CASRRDRGSPLHF. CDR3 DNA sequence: TGTGCCAGCAGACGGGACAGGGGTTCACCCCTCCACTTT.

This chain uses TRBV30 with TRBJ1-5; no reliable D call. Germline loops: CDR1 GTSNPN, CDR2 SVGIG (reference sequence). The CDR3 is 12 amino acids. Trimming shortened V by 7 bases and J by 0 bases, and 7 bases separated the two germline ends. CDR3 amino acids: CALDISNQPQHF. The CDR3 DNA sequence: TGTGCCTTAGACATTAGCAATCAGCCCCAGCATTTT. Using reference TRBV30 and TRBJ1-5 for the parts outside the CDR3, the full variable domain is SQTIHQWPATLVQPVGSPLSLECTVEGTSNPNLYWYRQAAGRGLQLLFYSVGIGQISSEVPQNLSASRPQDRQFILSSKKLLLSDSGFYLCALDISNQPQHFGDGTRLSIL.

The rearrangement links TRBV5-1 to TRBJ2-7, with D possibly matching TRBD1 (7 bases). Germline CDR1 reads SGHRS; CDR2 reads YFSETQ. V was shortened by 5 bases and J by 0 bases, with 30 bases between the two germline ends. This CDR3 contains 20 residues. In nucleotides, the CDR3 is TGCGCCAGCAGTCTTAGGCGCGGGGACAGTGCGACAGAACGCTCCTACGAGCAGTACTTC. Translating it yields CASSLRRGDSATERSYEQYF.

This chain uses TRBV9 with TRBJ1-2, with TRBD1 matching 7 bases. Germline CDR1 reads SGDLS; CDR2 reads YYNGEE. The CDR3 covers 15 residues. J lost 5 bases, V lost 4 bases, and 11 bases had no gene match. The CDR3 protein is CASSKGTDVLYGYTF. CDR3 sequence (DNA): TGTGCCAGCAGCAAAGGGACAGATGTGTTGTATGGCTACACCTTC.

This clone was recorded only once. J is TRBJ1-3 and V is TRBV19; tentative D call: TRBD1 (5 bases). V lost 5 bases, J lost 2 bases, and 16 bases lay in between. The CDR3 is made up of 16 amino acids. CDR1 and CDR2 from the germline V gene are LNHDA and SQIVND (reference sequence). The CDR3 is CASSDQGRVAGNTIYF. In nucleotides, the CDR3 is TGTGCCAGTAGTGATCAGGGTAGGGTGGCTGGAAACACCATATATTTT.

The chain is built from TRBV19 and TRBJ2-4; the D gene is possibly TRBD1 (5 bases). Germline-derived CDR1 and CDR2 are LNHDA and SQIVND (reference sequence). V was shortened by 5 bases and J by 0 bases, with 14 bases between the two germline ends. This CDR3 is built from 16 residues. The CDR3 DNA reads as TGTGCCAGTAGTCCCCGACAGTCGCTAGCCAAAAACATTCAGTACTTC. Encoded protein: CASSPRQSLAKNIQYF.

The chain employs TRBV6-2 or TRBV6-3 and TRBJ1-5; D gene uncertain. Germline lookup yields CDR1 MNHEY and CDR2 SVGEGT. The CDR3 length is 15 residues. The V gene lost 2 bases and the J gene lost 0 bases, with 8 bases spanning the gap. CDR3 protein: CASSYGHLSNQPQHF. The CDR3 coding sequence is TGTGCCAGCAGTTACGGGCACCTTAGCAATCAGCCCCAGCATTTT.

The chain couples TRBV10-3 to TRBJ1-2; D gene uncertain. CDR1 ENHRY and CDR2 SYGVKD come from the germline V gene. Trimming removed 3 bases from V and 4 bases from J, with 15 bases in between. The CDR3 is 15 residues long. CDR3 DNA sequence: TGTGCCATCAGTGATGAAGGCAGGTCAATCTATGGCTACACCTTC. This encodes CAISDEGRSIYGYTF.

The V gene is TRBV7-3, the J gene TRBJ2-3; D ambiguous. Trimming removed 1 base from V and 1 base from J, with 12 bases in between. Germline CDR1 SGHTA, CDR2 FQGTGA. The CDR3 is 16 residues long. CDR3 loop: CASSLMASSGTDTQYF. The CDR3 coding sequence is TGTGCCAGCAGCTTAATGGCTTCCTCCGGCACAGATACGCAGTATTTT.